This TCR beta chain was sequenced in a study of vaccination effects on CD4 cells after COVID-19. Concerning this clone itself: What it recognizes is unknown.

Produced via immunoSEQ multiplex PCR; TCRdb's table is partial and in-frame only. The table lists approximately 17,000 clones, just under 70% of them singletons, with over 9% in the top ten. ViraFEST expansion of antigen-specific CD4+ T cells with viral peptide pools preceded sequencing. Scientists isolated CD4+ T cells after a roughly 10-day culture period ended. Of the BNT162b2 and mRNA-1273 vaccines, participants received two doses of one or the other. For each well, roughly 2 million PBMC were cultured with around 9.8 IU/ml IL-2 and roughly 9.2 ug/ml peptides. Study-level points and caveats: Both infection-induced and vaccine-induced clones contracted markedly at late post-vaccination timepoints.

CDR1 and CDR2 from the germline V gene are LGHDT and YNNKEL (reference sequence). There are 13 residues in the CDR3. Trimming at V came to 5 bases and at J to 5 bases, leaving 3 bases not matched to a gene. The chain links TRBV3-1 (or the pseudogene TRBV3-2) to TRBJ1-5; 7 nucleotides line up with TRBD1. This material consisted of CD4+ T cells from PBMCs cultured with SARS-CoV-2 spike peptides, taken after COVID-19 vaccination. The clonotype was recovered from a human donor who received a COVID-19 vaccine. In DNA form, the CDR3 reads TGTGCCAGCAGCTACAGGGGAGATCAGCCCCAGCATTTT. It encodes CASSYRGDQPQHF.